This TCR beta chain was profiled in a study of T-cell memory formation after mild COVID-19. Study details: Clusters were largely donor specific.

cDNA libraries for TCR alpha and TCR beta, carrying sample barcodes and UMIs, came from 5'RACE with constant-segment primers. TCRdb fed the 5' RACE reads into MiXCR, producing one record per CDR3 protein. The table records around 200,000 distinct CDR3 sequences, 20% to 25% of them present only once. Study conclusions and caveats: Some responding clones appeared in pre-infection memory, suggesting cross-reactive memory joined. The CD4+ clones that contracted clustered mainly within CM and EM, and the CD8+ clones concentrated in EMRA.

Germline V gene lookup returns CDR1 LGHNA and CDR2 YSLEER. The CDR3 length is 13 residues. The V gene lost 3 bases and the J gene lost 3 bases, with 9 bases spanning the gap. This clonotype was counted between two and nine times. The antigen is unknown. The TCR sequence derives from an adult woman who had mild COVID-19 (a few samples of this study predate the infection). Cell type and time point are not known. Sequencing used PBMCs or a T cell subset sorted from them (not recorded which). J is TRBJ2-7 and V is TRBV4-3, with D perhaps matching TRBD2 (5 bases). CDR3 protein: CASSHDRGYEQYF. For the CDR3, the DNA is TGCGCCAGCAGCCACGACCGGGGCTACGAGCAGTACTTC.